One sample yielded the 20 T cell receptor beta chains listed below, sequenced in a study of blood T cell repertoires in COVID-19. The data were produced by immunoSEQ multiplex PCR, yet TCRdb's version contains in-frame clones alone and is incomplete. Of roughly 260,000 clones listed, 79% were seen once; the top ten hold approximately 4%. The sequencing input was peripheral blood. These receptors were taken from a woman aged 40 to 49 with active or convalescent COVID-19.

This clone came up once. The J gene is TRBJ1-6, the V gene TRBV5-1; weak D call: TRBD1 (6 bases). V lost 0 bases and J lost 6, with 19 bases in between. The CDR3 loop spans 18 amino acids. Germline V CDR1 and CDR2: SGHRS, YFSETQ. CDR3 in DNA: TGCGCCAGCAGCTTGGAGATAATTGACAGGAGCTTTAATTCACCCCTCCACTTT. Translated: CASSLEIIDRSFNSPLHF.

This clone was seen more than once but under ten times. The rearrangement links TRBV3-1 (or the pseudogene TRBV3-2) to TRBJ2-3; no definite D call. Germline CDR1 and CDR2: LGHDT and YNNKEL (reference sequence). The CDR3 is 14 amino acids. V shed 0 bases and J shed 3 bases, with 7 bases lying between them. The CDR3 nucleotides are TGTGCCAGCAGCCAAGATGTCAGGACAGATACGCAGTATTTT. It encodes CASSQDVRTDTQYF.

In this sample, this clone turned up once. The chain employs TRBV5-1 and TRBJ1-3; no definite D call. Trimming stripped 0 bases from V and 0 bases from J, with 10 bases between. Germline lookup yields CDR1 SGHRS and CDR2 YFSETQ. The CDR3 consists of 16 residues. This CDR3 reads CASSLAALGSGNTIYF. The CDR3, as DNA: TGCGCCAGCAGCTTGGCCGCCCTCGGCTCTGGAAACACCATATATTTT.

The chain couples TRBV2 to TRBJ2-7; the D gene is possibly TRBD2 (5 bases). The germline V gene has CDR1 SNHLY and CDR2 FYNNEI. The CDR3 is 11 residues long. Trimming cost V 8 bases and J 3 bases, with 8 bases left between them. CDR3 sequence reads: CASFRGYEQYF. CDR3 bases: TGTGCCAGCTTTCGGGGCTACGAGCAGTACTTC.

V is TRBV18 and J is TRBJ1-4; D call uncertain. Germline-derived CDR1 and CDR2 are KGHSH and LQKENI. Trimming stripped 1 base from V and 5 bases from J, with 14 bases between. CDR3 size: 16 residues. CDR3 sequence reads: CASSPLSGGSNEKLFF. The CDR3, as DNA: TGTGCCAGCTCACCACTTTCAGGAGGTTCCAATGAAAAACTGTTTTTT.

The CDR3 region is CASIGPGQGNQPQHF. CDR3 coding DNA: TGTGCCAGCATAGGACCGGGACAGGGCAATCAGCCCCAGCATTTT. The chain couples TRBV2 to TRBJ1-5; 8 nucleotides agree with TRBD1. This CDR3 has 15 residues. Germline assignment: CDR1 SNHLY and CDR2 FYNNEI. Trimming took 7 bases from V and 2 from J; bases not matched to a gene: 7.

The rearrangement joins TRBV19 to TRBJ1-1; D may be TRBD1 (6 bases). The CDR3 has 14 residues. In germline, CDR1 is LNHDA, CDR2 SQIVND (reference sequence). Trimming left V 6 bases short and J 0 bases short, with 11 bases between. This CDR3 reads CASSITGLNTEAFF. For the CDR3, the DNA is TGTGCCAGTAGCATAACAGGGCTGAACACTGAAGCTTTCTTT.

The chain combines TRBV6-5 with TRBJ1-5, with 12 bases lining up with TRBD1. CDR1 MNHEY and CDR2 SVGAGI come from the germline V gene. The CDR3 contains 15 residues. Unmatched junction bases numbered 7, after V lost 7 bases and J lost 6 bases. This chain's CDR3 is CASMGQGAPSQPQHF. The CDR3, as DNA: TGTGCCAGCATGGGACAGGGGGCACCCAGTCAGCCCCAGCATTTT.

The chain carries TRBV11-2 and TRBJ2-3, with 12 bases matching TRBD1. CDR1 and CDR2 (germline): SGHAT, FQNNGV. V lost 6 bases, J lost 4 bases, and 8 bases stayed unmatched. The CDR3 is made up of 16 amino acids. Here the CDR3 DNA reads TGTGCCAGCAGTTTCACCGGGACAGGGGGCTCAGATACGCAGTATTTT. Amino acid sequence: CASSFTGTGGSDTQYF.

This clone was counted a single time. The J gene is TRBJ2-5, the V gene TRBV19; 7 bases are a match to TRBD2. The germline gives CDR1 LNHDA, CDR2 SQIVND (reference sequence). The CDR3 sequence is 15 residues long. V lost 5 bases to trimming and J lost 3 bases; unmatched junction nucleotides: 9. CDR3 sequence reads: CASSYHFAGEETQYF. The CDR3 nucleotides read TGTGCCAGTAGTTACCATTTCGCGGGGGAAGAGACCCAGTACTTC.

This chain connects TRBV5-1 to TRBJ2-7, with TRBD2 matching 11 bases. This CDR3 is built from 16 residues. CDR1 and CDR2 from the germline V gene are SGHRS and YFSETQ. J lost 5 bases, V lost 4 bases, and 11 bases had no gene match. The CDR3 DNA reads TGCGCCAGCAGCATCGGACTAGCGGGCCTGGCAGACGAGCAGTACTTC. Translation: CASSIGLAGLADEQYF.

The chain couples TRBV13 to TRBJ2-5; a weak D match, TRBD2 (7 bases). CDR3 length: 17 residues. Germline assignment: CDR1 PRHDT and CDR2 FYEKMQ (reference sequence). V dropped 0 bases and J dropped 2 bases, with 16 bases sitting between them. CDR3 protein: CASSLGASGRGQETQYF. CDR3 bases: TGTGCCAGCAGCTTAGGGGCCTCGGGGAGGGGGCAAGAGACCCAGTACTTC.

This rearrangement joins TRBV29-1 to TRBJ1-1; maybe TRBD1 (5 bases). Germline values: CDR1 SQVTM, CDR2 ANQGSEA. CDR3 size: 11 residues. Trimming left V 4 bases short and J 5 bases short, with 8 bases between. The DNA of the CDR3 is TGCAGCGTTGTCGGGGGGACTGAAGCTTTCTTT. Its protein product is CSVVGGTEAFF.

The CDR3 DNA sequence: TGCGCCAGCAGCCAAGACGGGGGGACTGGAAACACCATATATTTT. Protein sequence: CASSQDGGTGNTIYF. The chain carries TRBV5-1 and TRBJ1-3, with D perhaps matching TRBD1 (5 bases). Germline V gives CDR1 SGHRS, CDR2 YFSETQ. With 4 bases removed from V and 2 bases from J, the gap between germline ends came to 13 bases. The CDR3 sequence is 15 residues long.

The chain has TRBV13 and TRBJ2-1; TRBD2 matches 7 bases. Trimming took 1 base from V and 7 from J; bases not matched to a gene: 4. Germline values: CDR1 PRHDT, CDR2 FYEKMQ (reference sequence). This CDR3 is built from 14 residues. Written as DNA, the CDR3 is TGTGCCAGCAGCTTAGACGGGGGGTTTAATGAGCAGTTCTTC. Amino acid sequence: CASSLDGGFNEQFF. The complete variable domain, with remaining parts taken from reference TRBV13 and TRBJ2-1, reads AAGVIQSPRHLIKEKRETATLKCYPIPRHDTVYWYQQGPGQDPQFLISFYEKMQSDKGSIPDRFSAQQFSDYHSELNMSSLELGDSALYFCASSLDGGFNEQFFGPGTRLTVL.

The V and J genes are TRBV7-9 and TRBJ1-4, with D perhaps matching TRBD1 (5 bases). There are 15 residues in the CDR3. Trimming left V 4 bases short and J 6 bases short, with 15 bases between. Germline V CDR1 and CDR2: SEHNR, FQNEAQ (reference sequence). The CDR3 DNA reads as TGTGCCAGCAGCTCGAGTAGGCAGGGATATGAAAAACTGTTTTTT. It codes for CASSSSRQGYEKLFF.

DNA of the CDR3: TGCGCCAGCAGCCTGAACAACAGGGGATCGGGCTATGGCTACACCTTC. Amino acids: CASSLNNRGSGYGYTF. The genes are TRBV4-1 and TRBJ1-2; 7 bases are a match to TRBD1. The CDR3 runs to 16 residues. V was pared by 4 bases and J by 4 bases, with 12 bases of the junction left unmatched. Germline CDR1 reads MGHRA; CDR2 reads YSYEKL.

V and J are TRBV19 and TRBJ2-3, with D perhaps TRBD2 (6 bases). Trimming cost V 6 bases and J 2 bases, with 18 bases left between them. The CDR3 length is 16 residues. The germline V gene encodes CDR1 LNHDA and CDR2 SQIVND (reference sequence). CDR3 sequence: CASRETAGQSTDTQYF. CDR3 DNA: TGTGCCAGTAGAGAGACAGCGGGCCAGTCCACAGATACGCAGTATTTT.

V usage is TRBV18 and J usage is TRBJ1-6; D is unclear. In germline, CDR1 is KGHSH, CDR2 LQKENI. The CDR3 length is 15 residues. V was clipped by 3 bases and J by 7 bases, with 13 bases between them. CDR3 loop: CASSPSGVPNSPLHF. DNA of the CDR3: TGTGCCAGCTCACCTAGCGGGGTACCAAATTCACCCCTCCACTTT.

The chain recombines TRBV20-1 with TRBJ1-2; the D gene is possibly TRBD1 (5 bases). CDR3 length: 12 amino acids. Between the trimmed V and J ends, which lost 4 bases and 8 bases, there was a span of 14 bases. The germline CDR1 and CDR2 sequences are DFQATT and SNEGSKA (reference sequence). CDR3 loop: CSAIEGAGGYTF. CDR3 sequence (DNA): TGCAGTGCTATTGAAGGGGCAGGGGGCTACACCTTC.